This T cell receptor beta chain was observed in a study of CD8 T cells in ankylosing spondylitis. Quantitative molecular-barcoded 5'-RACE generated the TCR beta libraries. Via MiXCR, TCRdb re-called the 5' RACE reads, giving one row per CDR3 protein. This sample yields 100,000 to 150,000 distinct CDR3 sequences, of which 17% are seen a single time; 30% to 35% belongs to the top ten. Study-level results: In reactive arthritis synovial fluid and blood, some motif variants had been reported before. Researchers reportedly found disease-linked clones significantly enriched in matched ankylosing spondylitis synovial fluid. Blood from ankylosing spondylitis patients appeared to carry a characteristic eight-variant TCR beta motif. Disease-linked clones, CD8+, were relatively rare in peripheral blood.

This clonotype was seen only a few times. Its antigen is unknown. This CDR3 region has 15 residues. V lost 6 bases, J lost 3 bases, and 16 bases lay in between. From germline, CDR1 is SNHLY and CDR2 FYNNEI. The source of this sequence is a male donor with ankylosing spondylitis. Input material: blood, either unsorted or a sorted T cell fraction (not recorded which). The chain links TRBV2 to TRBJ2-3; D perhaps matches TRBD1 (6 bases). The CDR3 sequence is CASRPTGISTDTQYF. Written as DNA, the CDR3 is TGTGCCAGCAGGCCAACAGGGATATCTACAGATACGCAGTATTTT. The full variable domain, in which reference TRBV2 and TRBJ2-3 provide the parts outside the CDR3, is EPEVTQTPSHQVTQMGQEVILRCVPISNHLYFYWYRQILGQKVEFLVSFYNNEISEKSEIFDDQFSVERPDGSNFTLKIRSTKLEDSAMYFCASRPTGISTDTQYFGPGTRLTVL.